The 32 T cell receptor beta chains below come from one sample, sequenced in a study of neurological immune-mediated disorders. TCRdb re-called the 5' RACE reads with MiXCR, one entry per CDR3 protein. Here the sample spans around 47,000 distinct CDR3 sequences, 12% being singletons. Sequenced input: PBMCs. The origin of the receptors is a female donor in good health.

Ten or more counts support this clonotype. The chain is built from TRBV7-2 and TRBJ2-7, with 14 bases lining up with TRBD2. With V trimmed by 5 bases and J by 0 bases, 12 bases remained unmatched. Germline V gene lookup returns CDR1 SGHTA and CDR2 FQGNSA. The CDR3 is 19 residues long. Written as DNA, the CDR3 is TGTGCCAGCAGCCCGACCTGGACTAGCGGGGGGTACAGCTCCTACGAGCAGTACTTC. It is translated as CASSPTWTSGGYSSYEQYF.

This clonotype was seen at least ten times. The chain has TRBV2 and TRBJ2-3; D uncertain. The CDR3 loop spans 17 amino acids. Looked up from germline, CDR1 is SNHLY and CDR2 is FYNNEI. Trimming removed 7 bases from V and 2 bases from J, with 22 bases in between. As DNA, the CDR3 is TGTGCCAGCAATCAAGGACCCCAGCTCATCCTCACAGATACGCAGTATTTT. Encoded protein: CASNQGPQLILTDTQYF.

The table lists this clonotype with many counts. This chain links TRBV3-1 with TRBJ2-7; the match to TRBD2 covers 14 bases. CDR3 length: 18 amino acids. V was clipped by 4 bases and J by 3 bases; unmatched bases: 11. The germline CDR1 and CDR2 sequences are LGHDT and YNNKEL (reference sequence). The CDR3 region is CASSRLLTSGGALYEQYF. CDR3 nucleotides: TGTGCCAGCAGCCGCCTACTGACTAGCGGGGGGGCCCTCTACGAGCAGTACTTC.

There are many counts of this clonotype. This sequence joins TRBV5-1 and TRBJ2-7; no definite D call. CDR1 and CDR2 (germline): SGHRS, YFSETQ. This CDR3 has 13 residues. Trimming removed 1 base from V and 6 bases from J, with 11 bases in between. CDR3 sequence (DNA): TGCGCCAGCAGCTTGCGGCAGAATGGCGAGCAGTACTTC. It encodes CASSLRQNGEQYF.

This clonotype appeared many times. The chain carries TRBV10-3 and TRBJ1-2, with TRBD1 as a possible D gene (5 bases). V gave up 4 bases and J gave up 7 bases, with 16 bases separating them. This CDR3 region has 14 residues. Germline CDR1 and CDR2: ENHRY and SYGVKD. CDR3 sequence (DNA): TGTGCCATCAGTGCCCTCGGGGGATGGGGTGGCTACACCTTC. Amino acid sequence: CAISALGGWGGYTF.

This clonotype was observed at least ten times. The chain joins TRBV7-9 to TRBJ2-7; the match to TRBD2 covers 12 bases. The ends lost 7 bases at V and 1 base at J; junction bases unmatched: 5. The germline V gene encodes CDR1 SEHNR and CDR2 FQNEAQ (reference sequence). The length of the CDR3 is 15 residues. CDR3 sequence reads: CASTVGLAGSYEQYF. The CDR3 DNA reads TGTGCCAGCACCGTCGGACTAGCGGGGTCCTACGAGCAGTACTTC.

Concerning this clonotype: Since no conserved phenylalanine or tryptophan closes the CDR3, a read error is the likely cause. V gene TRBV7-6 combines with J gene TRBJ1-1; no firm D call. CDR1 and CDR2 (germline): SGHVS, FNYEAQ. CDR3 length equals 12 residues. V was trimmed by 8 bases and J by 0 bases, leaving 7 bases between them. Here the CDR3 reads CASRSLNTEAFL. In DNA, the CDR3 is TGTGCCAGCCGGAGCTTGAACACTGAAGCTTTCTTA.

The chain couples TRBV29-1 to TRBJ2-1, with 8 bases matching TRBD2. V trimming: 0 bases; J trimming: 1 base; junction bases outside the gene matches: 5. Germline V lookup: CDR1 SQVTM, CDR2 ANQGSEA. The CDR3 sequence is 16 residues long. CDR3 DNA: TGCAGCGTTGAAGACGGGAGGGCGAGGTCCTACAATGAGCAGTTCTTC. Its translation: CSVEDGRARSYNEQFF.

Regarding this clonotype: A much larger clonotype is one base distant, so this may be a read error. J is TRBJ2-7 and V is TRBV6-5, with 9 nucleotides matching TRBD1. The CDR3 runs to 14 residues. Germline V gene sequence: CDR1 MNHEY, CDR2 SVGAGI. CDR3 region: CDSTGTGSFYEQYF. The CDR3 bases are TGTGACAGCACCGGGACAGGGTCCTTCTACGAGCAGTACTTC.

The J gene is TRBJ1-2, the V gene TRBV30; TRBD1 aligns across 9 bases. This CDR3 comprises 14 residues. Germline V gene lookup returns CDR1 GTSNPN and CDR2 SVGIG (reference sequence). V shed 2 bases and J 6 bases; nucleotides not matched to a gene: 7. DNA for the CDR3: TGTGCCTGGAGTCAGGGACAGGGATGGGATGGCTACACCTTC. As protein: CAWSQGQGWDGYTF.

CDR3 DNA: TGTGCCAGCAGCCAAGGGGACGGATACCGCGCCAGGCCGTCACCCCTCCACTTT. This translates into CASSQGDGYRARPSPLHF. The J gene is TRBJ1-6, the V gene TRBV14; D is perhaps TRBD1 (5 bases). CDR3 length: 18 residues. Trimming removed 1 base from V and 10 bases from J, with 23 bases in between. Germline assignment: CDR1 SGHDN and CDR2 FVKESK.

This clonotype was picked up one time. The rearrangement links TRBV28 to TRBJ2-7; weak D call: TRBD2 (5 bases). CDR1 is MDHEN, CDR2 SYDVKM, per germline. CDR3 length: 15 amino acids. The V end lost 5 bases, the J end lost 2 bases, and 16 bases lay between the germline ends. The chain's CDR3 is CASSIRDRVTYEQYF. CDR3 DNA: TGTGCCAGCAGTATCCGGGATAGGGTAACCTACGAGCAGTACTTC.

This clonotype has a count of ten or more. The chain recombines TRBV5-1 with TRBJ2-1; unclear D gene. Germline V gene lookup returns CDR1 SGHRS and CDR2 YFSETQ. The CDR3 extends over 13 amino acids. The germline V and J ends were trimmed by 4 bases and 7 bases, with 12 bases remaining between them. CDR3 residues: CASSPPRKNEQFF. The CDR3 nucleotides read TGCGCCAGCAGCCCGCCCAGAAAGAATGAGCAGTTCTTC.

This clonotype was seen ten or more times. The chain uses TRBV12-3 or TRBV12-4 and TRBJ1-1, with TRBD1 as a possible D gene (5 bases). Trimming took off 6 bases at V and 2 bases at J, with 13 bases between the two ends. The CDR3 is 14 amino acids. The CDR3 nucleotides read TGTGCCAGCAGGCGGCGGAGGGGTAACACTGAAGCTTTCTTT. It specifies CASRRRRGNTEAFF.

This clonotype was observed at least ten times. The genes are TRBV11-3 and TRBJ1-1, with TRBD1 as a possible D gene (5 bases). Looked up from germline, CDR1 is SGHNT and CDR2 is YENEEA. V was trimmed by 5 bases and J by 6 bases, leaving 13 bases between them. The CDR3 totals 13 residues. The CDR3 DNA follows: TGTGCCAGCAGCGCCAGGGTTAGCTCTGAAGCTTTCTTT. It specifies CASSARVSSEAFF.

In its sample, this clonotype ranks as medium-sized. CDR3 coding DNA: TGTGCCAGCAGCTTGGATTGGGATCTAGGCTCTGAAGCTTTCTTT. It specifies CASSLDWDLGSEAFF. The gene calls are TRBV5-5 and TRBJ1-1; no reliable D call. The germline gives CDR1 SGHKS, CDR2 YYEKEE (reference sequence). The CDR3 is 15 residues long. V shed 0 bases and J shed 6 bases, with 15 bases lying between them.

The sample holds many counts of this clonotype. The rearrangement links TRBV11-1 to TRBJ2-5; D is unresolved. The CDR3 has 13 amino acids. The V end lost 6 bases, the J end lost 5 bases, and 13 bases lay between the germline ends. CDR1 and CDR2 (germline): SGHAT, FQDESV (reference sequence). The CDR3 reads CASRQLDGETQYF. As DNA, the CDR3 is TGTGCCAGCAGGCAGCTAGACGGGGAGACCCAGTACTTC. Filled out from reference TRBV11-1 and TRBJ2-5, the complete variable domain reads EAEVAQSPRYKITEKSQAVAFWCDPISGHATLYWYRQILGQGPELLVQFQDESVVDDSQLPKDRFSAERLKGVDSTLKIQPAELGDSAMYLCASRQLDGETQYFGPGTRLLVL.

The sample holds many counts of this clonotype. The rearrangement uses TRBV5-1 and TRBJ2-6, with D possibly matching TRBD2 (6 bases). Trimming removed 0 bases from V and 2 bases from J, with 9 bases in between. The CDR3 totals 16 residues. Germline-derived CDR1 and CDR2 are SGHRS and YFSETQ. CDR3 nucleotides: TGCGCCAGCAGCTTGGTCGGGGGAGCTGGGGCCAACGTCCTGACTTTC. Amino acid sequence: CASSLVGGAGANVLTF.

In this sample, this clonotype turned up many times. V gene TRBV5-1 combines with J gene TRBJ2-6; D could derive from TRBD1 or TRBD2 (6 bases each). The germline V gene encodes CDR1 SGHRS and CDR2 YFSETQ. The CDR3 loop spans 19 amino acids. V was trimmed by 0 bases and J by 0 bases, leaving 16 bases between them. The CDR3 sequence: CASSLARGGPSSGANVLTF. CDR3 nucleotides: TGCGCCAGCAGCTTGGCCAGAGGGGGGCCGAGCTCTGGGGCCAACGTCCTGACTTTC.

This clonotype was counted many times. This chain uses TRBV6-5 with TRBJ2-1; TRBD2 is a possible D gene (7 bases). Trimming took 5 bases from V and 8 from J, leaving 25 bases between them. This CDR3 region has 17 residues. From germline, CDR1 is MNHEY and CDR2 SVGAGI. This CDR3 reads CASSPRGSSEGGDEQFF. The CDR3 DNA sequence: TGTGCCAGCAGTCCTCGGGGGTCGAGCGAGGGGGGGGATGAGCAGTTCTTC.

This clonotype was seen repeatedly, ten times or more. This rearrangement joins TRBV2 to TRBJ1-2, with a possible D match to TRBD1 (5 bases). Germline V gives CDR1 SNHLY, CDR2 FYNNEI. The CDR3 length is 13 residues. V dropped 5 bases and J dropped 8 bases, with 15 bases sitting between them. The CDR3 reads CASSPDTLGGYTF. The DNA of the CDR3 is TGTGCCAGCAGTCCGGACACACTAGGAGGCTACACCTTC.

This clonotype was seen at least ten times. V gene TRBV10-3 combines with J gene TRBJ2-3, with 9 bases lining up with TRBD2. Germline loops: CDR1 ENHRY, CDR2 SYGVKD. The length of the CDR3 is 15 residues. Losses at the gene ends were 4 bases for V and 6 bases for J; bases not matched to a gene: 8. CDR3 sequence: CAISAASGIGDTQYF. The CDR3 DNA reads TGTGCCATCAGTGCCGCTAGCGGGATAGGCGATACGCAGTATTTT.

This clonotype occurred many times. The J gene is TRBJ2-7, the V gene TRBV12-3 or TRBV12-4; D is unclear. Trimming stripped 6 bases from V and 4 bases from J, with 10 bases between. The CDR3 is 12 amino acids. The CDR3 region has the DNA TGTGCCAGCAGCACCGACCTTTACGAGCAGTACTTC. Its protein product is CASSTDLYEQYF.

This clonotype was counted at least ten times. This chain links TRBV25-1 with TRBJ2-1; 9 positions agree with TRBD2. CDR3 length: 14 residues. With V trimmed by 6 bases and J by 7 bases, 7 bases remained unmatched. CDR1 MGHDK and CDR2 SYGVNS come from the germline V gene. The CDR3 here is CASSPSGKRNEQFF. CDR3 DNA: TGTGCCAGCAGCCCTAGCGGGAAAAGGAATGAGCAGTTCTTC.

This clonotype was found many times. CDR3: CASSSGTADPEAFF. CDR3 sequence (DNA): TGTGCCAGCAGTTCGGGGACGGCAGACCCTGAAGCTTTCTTT. The chain carries TRBV6-6 and TRBJ1-1, with D perhaps matching TRBD1 (5 bases). The V gene lost 4 bases and the J gene lost 6 bases, with 15 bases spanning the gap. The CDR3 is made up of 14 amino acids. Per the germline V gene, CDR1 is MNHNY and CDR2 is SVGAGI (reference sequence).

In this sample, this clonotype turned up many times. The V and J genes are TRBV3-1 and TRBJ1-1; tentatively, D is TRBD1 (5 bases). Germline values: CDR1 LGHDT, CDR2 YNNKEL (reference sequence). Deletions cut 1 base from V and 5 bases from J, with 11 bases between. This CDR3 has 14 amino acids. The CDR3 protein is CASSQAGLGTEAFF. CDR3 nucleotides: TGTGCCAGCAGCCAAGCAGGGCTTGGGACTGAAGCTTTCTTT.

There are many counts of this clonotype. The CDR3 DNA reads TGCGCCAGCAGCCACGGAGAGACCCAGTACTTC. Protein sequence: CASSHGETQYF. The chain has TRBV4-1 and TRBJ2-5; D not resolved. The CDR3 has 11 residues. V was cut by 3 bases and J by 4 bases, with 3 bases left in between. The germline CDR1 and CDR2 sequences are MGHRA and YSYEKL.

This clonotype appeared many times. The chain uses TRBV12-3 or TRBV12-4 and TRBJ2-5, with D possibly matching TRBD2 (5 bases). The CDR3 consists of 16 residues. Trimming cost V 6 bases and J 1 base, with 18 bases left between them. The CDR3 coding sequence is TGTGCCAGCAGAAAATCGACCGGCGGGCCCCAAGAGACCCAGTACTTC. It yields the protein CASRKSTGGPQETQYF.

This clonotype occurred many times. This chain joins TRBV9 and TRBJ2-3, with 10 bases fitting TRBD1. The germline V gene encodes CDR1 SGDLS and CDR2 YYNGEE. The junction had 13 bases not matched to a gene; V was cut back by 4 bases and J by 5 bases. This CDR3 comprises 17 residues. For the CDR3, the DNA is TGTGCCAGCAGCCCTTATGGGGGGACAGGGGAGCGAGATACGCAGTATTTT. Its translation is CASSPYGGTGERDTQYF.

This clonotype was recorded at least ten times. The CDR3 bases are TGTGCCAGGCCTTTAGCGGGAGGGACTAGCACAGATACGCAGTATTTT. This sequence encodes CARPLAGGTSTDTQYF. This chain connects TRBV27 to TRBJ2-3; 11 bases map to TRBD2. Germline CDR1 and CDR2: MNHEY and SMNVEV (reference sequence). This CDR3 contains 16 residues. The trim removed 9 bases at V and 0 bases at J, leaving 8 bases unmatched.

This clonotype was recorded at least ten times. This rearrangement joins TRBV24-1 to TRBJ1-5; the D gene is possibly TRBD1 (6 bases). Between the trimmed V and J ends, which lost 3 bases and 2 bases, there was a span of 10 bases. The CDR3 sequence is 15 residues long. Germline V CDR1 and CDR2: KGHDR, SFDVKD. CDR3 sequence reads: CATSDGGSGNQPQHF. In nucleotides, the CDR3 is TGTGCCACCAGTGATGGGGGCTCTGGCAATCAGCCCCAGCATTTT.

This clonotype was seen repeatedly, ten times or more. This chain uses TRBV20-1 with TRBJ2-2; a weak D match, TRBD1 (6 bases). The V gene's germline CDR1 is DFQATT and CDR2 SNEGSKA (reference sequence). The V end was cut by 0 bases, the J end by 6 bases, with 11 bases between. This CDR3 comprises 14 residues. DNA for the CDR3: TGCAGTGCTAGAGATCATTCAGGGGCCGGGGAGCTGTTTTTT. This gives the protein CSARDHSGAGELFF.